Presented here are 6 T cell receptor beta chains from one specimen sequenced in a study of cytomegalovirus exposure and HLA in healthy donors. Use of 60 Vbeta and 13 Jbeta primers characterized the PCR. The repertoire was sequenced with immunoSEQ multiplex PCR; TCRdb's copy has only in-frame clones and lacks some. Of 200,000 or so clones in the sample, roughly 80% were seen once. Specimen: PBMCs. Receptors originate from a boy between 5 and 17 years old in good health and CMV-seronegative.

The gene calls are TRBV19 and TRBJ2-1; D possibly corresponds to TRBD1 (5 bases). Germline values: CDR1 LNHDA, CDR2 SQIVND (reference sequence). There are 14 residues in the CDR3. Between the trimmed V and J ends, which lost 8 bases and 9 bases, there was a span of 20 bases. The CDR3 sequence is CASGLGHGTSEQFF. The CDR3 nucleotides read TGTGCCAGTGGTCTAGGACACGGCACCAGTGAGCAGTTCTTC.

The chain links TRBV2 to TRBJ2-2; D perhaps matches TRBD2 (5 bases). The germline V and J ends were trimmed by 6 bases and 3 bases, with 8 bases remaining between them. This CDR3 comprises 13 residues. CDR1 SNHLY and CDR2 FYNNEI come from the germline V gene. CDR3 coding DNA: TGTGCCAGCAGACCGGGGTACACCGGGGAGCTGTTTTTT. Amino acids: CASRPGYTGELFF.

The chain recombines TRBV30 with TRBJ2-3; no clear D. CDR3 length equals 11 residues. The germline V gene encodes CDR1 GTSNPN and CDR2 SVGIG (reference sequence). Trimming left V 4 bases short and J 5 bases short, with 7 bases between. CDR3 protein: CAWTAKDTQYF. CDR3 nucleotide sequence: TGTGCCTGGACCGCGAAAGATACGCAGTATTTT.

This clone came up once. CDR3 loop: CASSVNRARYTEAFF. Written as DNA, the CDR3 is TGTGCCAGCAGCGTTAACAGGGCTCGGTACACTGAAGCTTTCTTT. V and J are TRBV7-2 and TRBJ1-1; D may be TRBD1 (6 bases). Germline values: CDR1 SGHTA, CDR2 FQGNSA. The CDR3 contains 15 residues. Trimming shortened V by 5 bases and J by 3 bases, and 16 bases separated the two germline ends.

This chain joins TRBV18 and TRBJ2-4; 13 positions match TRBD2. V was pared by 3 bases and J by 0 bases, with 8 bases of the junction left unmatched. Germline V gene lookup returns CDR1 KGHSH and CDR2 LQKENI. This CDR3 spans 19 amino acids. The CDR3 spells CASSPDPGLAGLAKNIQYF. DNA for the CDR3: TGTGCCAGCTCACCCGATCCGGGACTAGCGGGATTAGCCAAAAACATTCAGTACTTC.

The chain carries TRBV11-3 and TRBJ2-7, with TRBD1 identical over 10 bases. Germline loops: CDR1 SGHNT, CDR2 YENEEA. The junction had 6 bases not matched to a gene; V was cut back by 1 base and J by 3 bases. The CDR3 is 16 amino acids. DNA of the CDR3: TGTGCCAGCAGCTTAGGTTTAGGGACAGGGGACTACGAGCAGTACTTC. Encoded protein: CASSLGLGTGDYEQYF.